This TCR beta chain is from a study of vaccination effects on CD4 cells after COVID-19. In the study overall: The post-vaccine samples were taken, at the median, 72 days after the second dose.

Per the germline V gene, CDR1 is MNHNS and CDR2 is SASEGT. The germline V and J ends were trimmed by 0 bases and 3 bases, with 14 bases remaining between them. This CDR3 region has 16 residues. Measured with immunoSEQ multiplex PCR; TCRdb has only the in-frame clones, and not every one. The sample carries about 66,000 clones, roughly 80% recorded once. CD4+ T cell isolation took place after 10 days of culture. Vaccine administered to participants consisted of two doses of either BNT162b2 or mRNA-1273. Remarks on this clone: Its target is not known.

This sequence was found in a human donor who received a COVID-19 vaccine. This chain links TRBV6-1 with TRBJ1-1; TRBD1 might be the D (5 bases). Source: CD4+ T cells from PBMCs cultured without peptide, taken after COVID-19 vaccination. CDR3 coding DNA: TGTGCCAGCAGTGAAGCTCAGGGCAGCTGGGACACTGAAGCTTTCTTT. Encoded protein: CASSEAQGSWDTEAFF.